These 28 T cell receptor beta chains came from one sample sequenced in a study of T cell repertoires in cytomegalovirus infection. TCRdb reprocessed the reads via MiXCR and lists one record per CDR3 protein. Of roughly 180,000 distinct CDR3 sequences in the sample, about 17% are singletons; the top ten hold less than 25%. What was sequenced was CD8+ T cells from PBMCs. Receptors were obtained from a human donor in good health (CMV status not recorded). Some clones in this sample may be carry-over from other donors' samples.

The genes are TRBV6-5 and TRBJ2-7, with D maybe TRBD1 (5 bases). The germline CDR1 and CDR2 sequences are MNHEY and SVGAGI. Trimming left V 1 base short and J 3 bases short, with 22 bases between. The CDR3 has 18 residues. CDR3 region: CASSYFHRTQSRGYEQYF. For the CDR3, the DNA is TGTGCCAGCAGTTACTTTCATCGGACACAGTCCCGTGGCTACGAGCAGTACTTC.

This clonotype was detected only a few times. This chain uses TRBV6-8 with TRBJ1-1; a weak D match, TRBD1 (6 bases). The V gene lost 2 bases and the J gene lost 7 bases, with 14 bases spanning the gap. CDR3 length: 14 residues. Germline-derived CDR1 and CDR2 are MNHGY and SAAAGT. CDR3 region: CASSYEQGYFEAFF. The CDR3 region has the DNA TGTGCCAGCAGTTACGAACAGGGTTACTTTGAAGCTTTCTTT.

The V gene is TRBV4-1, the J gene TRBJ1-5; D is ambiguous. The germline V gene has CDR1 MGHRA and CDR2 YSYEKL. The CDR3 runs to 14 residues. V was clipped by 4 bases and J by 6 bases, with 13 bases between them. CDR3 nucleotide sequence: TGCGCCAGCAGCCTTCTCTCCCACGGTCAGCCCCAGCATTTT. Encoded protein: CASSLLSHGQPQHF.

The DNA of the CDR3 is TGTGCCAGCAGTTTATTTTCCGATGGGCCTTACAATGAGCAGTTCTTC. It translates to CASSLFSDGPYNEQFF. The chain combines TRBV28 with TRBJ2-1; D is unclear. Germline CDR1 and CDR2: MDHEN and SYDVKM. Trimming cost V 1 base and J 4 bases, with 14 bases left between them. The CDR3 runs to 16 residues.

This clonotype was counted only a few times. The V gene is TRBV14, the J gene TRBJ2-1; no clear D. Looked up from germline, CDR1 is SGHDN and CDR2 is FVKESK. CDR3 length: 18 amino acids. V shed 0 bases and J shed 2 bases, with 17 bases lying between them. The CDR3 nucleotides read TGTGCCAGCAGCCAAGAGACACGAACAACCACTCCCTACAATGAGCAGTTCTTC. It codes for CASSQETRTTTPYNEQFF.

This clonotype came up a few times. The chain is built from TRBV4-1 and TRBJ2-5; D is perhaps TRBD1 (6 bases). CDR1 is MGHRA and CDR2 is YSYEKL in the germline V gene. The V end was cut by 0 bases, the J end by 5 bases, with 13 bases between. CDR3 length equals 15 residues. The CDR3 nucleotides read TGCGCCAGCAGCCAAGAGGACAGTACCGGGGAGACCCAGTACTTC. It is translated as CASSQEDSTGETQYF.

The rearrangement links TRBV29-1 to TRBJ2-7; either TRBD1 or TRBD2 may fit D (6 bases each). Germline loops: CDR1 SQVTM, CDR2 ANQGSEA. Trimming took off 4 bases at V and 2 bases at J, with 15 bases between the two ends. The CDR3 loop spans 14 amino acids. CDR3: CSVARLGGTYEQYF. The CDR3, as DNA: TGCAGCGTTGCCCGATTGGGGGGCACCTACGAGCAGTACTTC.

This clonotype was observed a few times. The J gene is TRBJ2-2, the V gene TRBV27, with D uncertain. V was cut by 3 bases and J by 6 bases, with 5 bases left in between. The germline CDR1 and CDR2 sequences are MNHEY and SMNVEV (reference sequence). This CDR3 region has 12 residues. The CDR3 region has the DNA TGTGCCAGCAGTTTCGATCCCGGGGAGCTGTTTTTT. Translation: CASSFDPGELFF.

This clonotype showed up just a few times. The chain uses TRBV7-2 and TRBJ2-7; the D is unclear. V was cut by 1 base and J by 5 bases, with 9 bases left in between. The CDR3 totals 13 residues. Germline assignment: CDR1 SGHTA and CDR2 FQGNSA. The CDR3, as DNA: TGTGCCAGCAGCTTAGGCCCCCATGACGAGCAGTACTTC. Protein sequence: CASSLGPHDEQYF.

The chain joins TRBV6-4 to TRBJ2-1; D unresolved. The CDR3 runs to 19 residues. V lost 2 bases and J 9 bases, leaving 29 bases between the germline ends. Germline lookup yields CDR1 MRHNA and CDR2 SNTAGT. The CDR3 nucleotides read TGTGCCAGCAGTGACGAACAGCTCCAGAACAAGTTAAACAAGGGTGAGCAGTTCTTC. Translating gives CASSDEQLQNKLNKGEQFF.

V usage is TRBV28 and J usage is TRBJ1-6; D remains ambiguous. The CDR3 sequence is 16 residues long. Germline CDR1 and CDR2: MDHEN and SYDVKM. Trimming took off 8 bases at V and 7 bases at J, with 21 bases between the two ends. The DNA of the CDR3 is TGTGCCAGCTCCCCTCCTCGGGATTTACCAAATTCACCCCTCCACTTT. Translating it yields CASSPPRDLPNSPLHF. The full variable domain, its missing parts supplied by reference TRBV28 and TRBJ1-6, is DVKVTQSSRYLVKRTGEKVFLECVQDMDHENMFWYRQDPGLGLRLIYFSYDVKMKEKGDIPEGYSVSREKKERFSLILESASTNQTSMYLCASSPPRDLPNSPLHFGNGTRLTVT.

For the CDR3, the DNA is TGTGCCAGCAGCCTCCTTCAGATCGGGGCAGATACGCAGTATTTT. As protein: CASSLLQIGADTQYF. V is TRBV6-2 or TRBV6-3 and J is TRBJ2-3; a possible D gene is TRBD2 (5 bases). Trimming took off 6 bases at V and 4 bases at J, with 17 bases between the two ends. The CDR3 covers 15 residues. The germline CDR1 and CDR2 sequences are MNHEY and SVGEGT.

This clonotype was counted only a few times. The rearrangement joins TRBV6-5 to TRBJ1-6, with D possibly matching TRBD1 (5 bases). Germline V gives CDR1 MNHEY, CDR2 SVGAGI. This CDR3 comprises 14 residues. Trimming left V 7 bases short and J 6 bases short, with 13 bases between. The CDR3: CASTPGPLNSPLHF. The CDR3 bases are TGTGCCAGCACCCCGGGACCTCTTAATTCACCCCTCCACTTT.

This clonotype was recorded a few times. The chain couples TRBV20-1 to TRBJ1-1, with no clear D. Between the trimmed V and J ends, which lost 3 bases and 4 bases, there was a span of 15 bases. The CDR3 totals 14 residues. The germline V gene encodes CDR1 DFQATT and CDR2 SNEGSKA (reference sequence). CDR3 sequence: CSASFVSRGTEAFF. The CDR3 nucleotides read TGCAGTGCTAGCTTCGTATCACGGGGCACTGAAGCTTTCTTT.

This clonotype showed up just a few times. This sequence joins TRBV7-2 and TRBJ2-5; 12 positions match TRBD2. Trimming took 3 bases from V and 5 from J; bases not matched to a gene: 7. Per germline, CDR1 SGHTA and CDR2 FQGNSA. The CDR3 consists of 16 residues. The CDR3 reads CASSFLAGGARETQYF. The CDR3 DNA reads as TGTGCCAGCAGCTTTCTAGCGGGGGGGGCGCGCGAGACCCAGTACTTC.

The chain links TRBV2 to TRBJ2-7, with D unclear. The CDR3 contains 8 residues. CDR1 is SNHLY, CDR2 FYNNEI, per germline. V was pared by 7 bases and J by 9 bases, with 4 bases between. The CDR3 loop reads CASNGQYF. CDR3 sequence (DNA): TGTGCCAGCAACGGGCAGTACTTC. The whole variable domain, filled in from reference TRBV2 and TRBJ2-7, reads EPEVTQTPSHQVTQMGQEVILRCVPISNHLYFYWYRQILGQKVEFLVSFYNNEISEKSEIFDDQFSVERPDGSNFTLKIRSTKLEDSAMYFCASNGQYFGPGTRLTVT.

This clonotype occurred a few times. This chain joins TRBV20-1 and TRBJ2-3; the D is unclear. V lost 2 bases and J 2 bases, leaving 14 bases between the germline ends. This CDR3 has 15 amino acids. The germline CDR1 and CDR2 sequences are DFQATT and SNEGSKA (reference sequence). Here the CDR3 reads CSARRAYPDTDTQYF. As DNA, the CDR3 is TGCAGTGCTAGAAGGGCCTATCCTGACACAGATACGCAGTATTTT.

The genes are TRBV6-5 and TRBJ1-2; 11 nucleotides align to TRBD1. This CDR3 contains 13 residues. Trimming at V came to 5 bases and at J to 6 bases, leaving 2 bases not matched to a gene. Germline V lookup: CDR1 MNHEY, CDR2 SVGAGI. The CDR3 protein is CASSQGQGDGYTF. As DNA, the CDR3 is TGTGCCAGCAGTCAGGGACAGGGGGATGGCTACACCTTC.

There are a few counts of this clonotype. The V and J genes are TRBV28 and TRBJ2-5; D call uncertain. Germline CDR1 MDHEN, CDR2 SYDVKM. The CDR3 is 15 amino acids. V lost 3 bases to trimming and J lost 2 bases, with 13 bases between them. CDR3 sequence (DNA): TGTGCCAGCAGTTTGGAGCAGAGTCTTCAAGAGACCCAGTACTTC. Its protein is CASSLEQSLQETQYF.

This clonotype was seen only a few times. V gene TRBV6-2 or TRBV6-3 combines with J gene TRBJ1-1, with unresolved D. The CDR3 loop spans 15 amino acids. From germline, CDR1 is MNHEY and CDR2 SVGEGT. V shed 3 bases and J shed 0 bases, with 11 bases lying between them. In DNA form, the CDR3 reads TGTGCCAGCAGTTATTTGAAGGTCATGAACACTGAAGCTTTCTTT. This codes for CASSYLKVMNTEAFF.

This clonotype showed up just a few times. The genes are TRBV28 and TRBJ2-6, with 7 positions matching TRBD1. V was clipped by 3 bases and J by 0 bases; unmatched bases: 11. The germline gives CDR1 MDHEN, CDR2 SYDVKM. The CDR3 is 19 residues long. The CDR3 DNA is TGTGCCAGCAGTTTTAAGTTTTACAGGGGACCCTCTGGGGCCAACGTCCTGACTTTC. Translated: CASSFKFYRGPSGANVLTF.

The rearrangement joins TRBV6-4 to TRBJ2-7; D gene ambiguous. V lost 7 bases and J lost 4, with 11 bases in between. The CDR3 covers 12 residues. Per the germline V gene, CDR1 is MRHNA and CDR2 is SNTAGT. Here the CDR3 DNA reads TGTGCCAGCACCTGGATTTCTTACGAGCAGTACTTC. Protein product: CASTWISYEQYF.

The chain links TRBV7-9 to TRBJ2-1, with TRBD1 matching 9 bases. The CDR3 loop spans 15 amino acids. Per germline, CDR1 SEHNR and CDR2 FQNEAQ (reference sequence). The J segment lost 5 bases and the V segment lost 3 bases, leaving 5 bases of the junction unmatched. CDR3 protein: CASSLGDRGNNEQFF. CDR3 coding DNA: TGTGCCAGCAGCTTGGGAGACAGGGGGAACAATGAGCAGTTCTTC. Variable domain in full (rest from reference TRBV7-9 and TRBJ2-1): DTGVSQNPRHKITKRGQNVTFRCDPISEHNRLYWYRQTLGQGPEFLTYFQNEAQLEKSRLLSDRFSAERPKGSFSTLEIQRTEQGDSAMYLCASSLGDRGNNEQFFGPGTRLTVL.

The CDR3 region has the DNA TGTGCCAGCAGCCTACCGTGGCGGCTTTCTCGGGCCCAGCATTTT. It specifies CASSLPWRLSRAQHF. The chain links TRBV4-2 to TRBJ1-5, with D unclear. The length of the CDR3 is 15 residues. The ends were cut back, 4 bases at V and 11 bases at J, with 21 bases in the middle. The germline gives CDR1 LGHNA, CDR2 YNFKEQ.

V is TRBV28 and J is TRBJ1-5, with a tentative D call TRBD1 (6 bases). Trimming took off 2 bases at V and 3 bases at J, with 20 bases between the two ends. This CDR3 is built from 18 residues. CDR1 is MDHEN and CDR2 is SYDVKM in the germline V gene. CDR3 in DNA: TGTGCCAGCAGTTTAGGGACATTCGGGGCCGGACCCAATCAGCCCCAGCATTTT. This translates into CASSLGTFGAGPNQPQHF.

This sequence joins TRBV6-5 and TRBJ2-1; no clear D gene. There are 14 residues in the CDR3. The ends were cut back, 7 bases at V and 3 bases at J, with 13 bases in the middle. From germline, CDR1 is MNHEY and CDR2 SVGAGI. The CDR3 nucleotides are TGTGCCAGCAAGGGCGGCGGATTCTACAATGAGCAGTTCTTC. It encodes CASKGGGFYNEQFF.

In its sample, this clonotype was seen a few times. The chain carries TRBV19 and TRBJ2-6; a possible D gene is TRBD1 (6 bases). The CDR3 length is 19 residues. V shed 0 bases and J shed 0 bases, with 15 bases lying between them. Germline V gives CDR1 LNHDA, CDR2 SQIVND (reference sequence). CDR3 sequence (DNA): TGTGCCAGTAGTATAGACAGGGGCCCTCCGAGCTCTGGGGCCAACGTCCTGACTTTC. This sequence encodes CASSIDRGPPSSGANVLTF.

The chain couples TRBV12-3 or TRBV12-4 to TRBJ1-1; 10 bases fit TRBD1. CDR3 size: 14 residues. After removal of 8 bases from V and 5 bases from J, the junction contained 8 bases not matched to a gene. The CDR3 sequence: CASGFGDRGTEAFF. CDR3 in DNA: TGTGCCAGCGGGTTCGGGGACAGGGGTACTGAAGCTTTCTTT.